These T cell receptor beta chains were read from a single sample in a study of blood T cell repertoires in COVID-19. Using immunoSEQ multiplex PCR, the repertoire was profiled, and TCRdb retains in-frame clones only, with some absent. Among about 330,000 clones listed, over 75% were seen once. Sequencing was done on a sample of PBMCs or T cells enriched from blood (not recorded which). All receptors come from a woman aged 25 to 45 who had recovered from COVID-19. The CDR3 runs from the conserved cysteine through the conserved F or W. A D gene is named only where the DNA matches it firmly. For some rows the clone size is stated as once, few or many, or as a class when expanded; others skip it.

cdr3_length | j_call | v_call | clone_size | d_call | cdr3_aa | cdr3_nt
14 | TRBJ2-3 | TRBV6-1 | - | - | CASSETSRLDTQYF | TGTGCCAGCAGTGAAACGTCCCGACTAGATACGCAGTATTTT
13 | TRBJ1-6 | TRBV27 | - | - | CASSFYRNSPLHF | TGTGCCAGCAGTTTTTACAGGAATTCACCCCTCCACTTT
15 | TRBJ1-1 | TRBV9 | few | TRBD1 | CASSGGDRSNTEAFF | TGTGCCAGCAGCGGTGGGGACAGATCGAACACTGAAGCTTTCTTT
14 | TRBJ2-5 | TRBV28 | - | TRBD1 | CASSYPGGRETQYF | TGTGCCAGCAGTTACCCAGGGGGCCGCGAGACCCAGTACTTC
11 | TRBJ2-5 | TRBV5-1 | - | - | CASRDQETQYF | TGCGCCAGCCGGGACCAAGAGACCCAGTACTTC
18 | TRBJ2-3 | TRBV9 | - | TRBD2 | CASSAGTSGGAGLNTQYF | TGTGCCAGCAGCGCCGGGACTAGCGGGGGGGCCGGGCTGAATACGCAGTATTTT
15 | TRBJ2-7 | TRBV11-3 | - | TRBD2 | CASSQGLAGSYEQYF | TGTGCCAGCAGCCAAGGACTAGCGGGGTCGTACGAGCAGTACTTC
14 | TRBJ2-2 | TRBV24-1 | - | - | CATGEGRDTGELFF | TGTGCCACCGGCGAGGGTAGGGACACCGGGGAGCTGTTTTTT
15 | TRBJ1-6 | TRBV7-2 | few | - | CASSRETDPNSPLHF | TGTGCCAGCAGCAGAGAGACTGACCCTAATTCACCCCTCCACTTT
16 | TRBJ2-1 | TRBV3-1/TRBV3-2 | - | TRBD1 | CASSQFTGTGSNEQFF | TGTGCCAGCAGCCAATTTACCGGGACAGGGTCTAATGAGCAGTTCTTC
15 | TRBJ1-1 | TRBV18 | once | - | CASSPREGWNTEAFF | TGTGCCAGCTCACCCAGGGAGGGCTGGAACACTGAAGCTTTCTTT
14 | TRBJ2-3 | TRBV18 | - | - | CASSPQGWTDTQYF | TGTGCCAGCTCACCACAGGGGTGGACAGATACGCAGTATTTT
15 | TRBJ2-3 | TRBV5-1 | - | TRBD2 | CASSAGTSGTDTQYF | TGCGCCAGCAGCGCAGGGACTAGCGGCACAGATACGCAGTATTTT
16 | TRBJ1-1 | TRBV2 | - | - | CASTTWREGGGTEAFF | TGTGCCAGCACCACCTGGAGGGAGGGGGGTGGCACTGAAGCTTTCTTT
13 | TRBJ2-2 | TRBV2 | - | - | CASSWELTGELFF | TGTGCCAGCAGTTGGGAGCTAACCGGGGAGCTGTTTTTT
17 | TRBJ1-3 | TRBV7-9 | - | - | CASSLSPQGQRGNTIYF | TGTGCCAGCAGCCTAAGCCCGCAGGGGCAGAGAGGAAACACCATATATTTT
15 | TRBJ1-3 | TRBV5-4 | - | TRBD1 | CASSLGQAPRNTIYF | TGTGCCAGCAGCCTCGGACAGGCTCCCCGAAACACCATATATTTT
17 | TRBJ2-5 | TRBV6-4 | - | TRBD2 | CASSDLHSGARKETQYF | TGTGCCAGCAGTGACCTGCATAGCGGGGCCCGTAAGGAGACCCAGTACTTC
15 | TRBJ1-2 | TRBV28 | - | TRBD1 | CASSLFSIAGQGNTF | TGTGCCAGCAGTTTATTCTCGATCGCGGGACAGGGAAACACCTTC
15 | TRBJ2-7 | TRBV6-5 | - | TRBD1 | CASSYGLDRVREQYF | TGTGCCAGCAGTTACGGGCTGGACAGGGTGAGGGAGCAGTACTTC
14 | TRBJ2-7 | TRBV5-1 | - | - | CASSLGQGSYEQYF | TGCGCCAGCAGCTTGGGGCAGGGATCCTACGAGCAGTACTTC
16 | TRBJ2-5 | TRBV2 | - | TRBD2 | CASSPTSGGPAETQYF | TGTGCCAGCAGTCCGACTAGCGGGGGGCCGGCGGAGACCCAGTACTTC
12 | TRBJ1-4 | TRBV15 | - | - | CATSPRREKLFF | TGTGCCACCAGCCCGAGGAGAGAAAAACTGTTTTTT
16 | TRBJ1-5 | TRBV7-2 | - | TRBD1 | CASSLEGGQGFQPQHF | TGTGCCAGCAGCTTAGAAGGGGGACAGGGATTTCAGCCCCAGCATTTT
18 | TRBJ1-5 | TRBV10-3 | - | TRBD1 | CAISPTPTGGAGNQPQHF | TGTGCCATCAGCCCCACTCCTACAGGGGGCGCGGGCAATCAGCCCCAGCATTTT
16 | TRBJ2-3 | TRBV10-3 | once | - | CAISDPRGLKTDTQYF | TGTGCCATCAGTGACCCCCGAGGGCTGAAGACAGATACGCAGTATTTT
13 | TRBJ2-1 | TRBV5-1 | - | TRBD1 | CASSLGDSNEQFF | TGCGCCAGCAGCTTGGGGGACAGCAATGAGCAGTTCTTC
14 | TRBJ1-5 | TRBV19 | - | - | CASSVGASNQPQHF | TGTGCCAGTAGTGTGGGGGCCAGCAATCAGCCCCAGCATTTT
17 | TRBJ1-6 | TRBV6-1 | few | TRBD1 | CASSEASGTVYNSPLHF | TGTGCCAGCAGTGAAGCGTCAGGGACAGTCTATAATTCACCCCTCCACTTT
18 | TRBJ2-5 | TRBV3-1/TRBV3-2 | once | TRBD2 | CASSQRFLAGGFKETQYF | TGTGCCAGCAGCCAAAGGTTCCTAGCGGGGGGATTTAAAGAGACCCAGTACTTC
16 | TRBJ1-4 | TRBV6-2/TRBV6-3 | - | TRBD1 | CASSPMTGEKEEKLFF | TGTGCCAGCAGCCCCATGACAGGGGAAAAGGAAGAAAAACTGTTTTTT
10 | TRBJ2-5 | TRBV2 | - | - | CASRGETQYF | TGTGCCAGCCGGGGAGAGACCCAGTACTTC
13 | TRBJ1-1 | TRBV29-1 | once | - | CSVGRELNTEAFF | TGCAGCGTTGGTCGGGAATTGAACACTGAAGCTTTCTTT
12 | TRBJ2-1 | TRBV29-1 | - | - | CSVGTVSNEQFF | TGCAGCGTTGGGACAGTGTCCAATGAGCAGTTCTTC
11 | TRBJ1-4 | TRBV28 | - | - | CASGGNEKLFF | TGTGCCAGCGGGGGGAATGAAAAACTGTTTTTT
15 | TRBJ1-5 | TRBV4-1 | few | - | CASSSWRGSNQPQHF | TGCGCCAGCAGCTCATGGCGGGGTAGCAATCAGCCCCAGCATTTT
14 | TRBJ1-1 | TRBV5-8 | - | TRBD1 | CADRRDRGHTEAFF | TGTGCCGACCGCCGGGACAGGGGGCATACTGAAGCTTTCTTT
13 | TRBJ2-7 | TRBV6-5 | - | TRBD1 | CASRGTEGYEQYF | TGTGCCAGCAGGGGGACAGAAGGCTACGAGCAGTACTTC
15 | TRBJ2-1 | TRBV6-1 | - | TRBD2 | CASSDRAGGRYEQFF | TGTGCCAGCAGTGATAGAGCGGGGGGGCGCTATGAGCAGTTCTTC
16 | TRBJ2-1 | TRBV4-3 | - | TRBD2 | CASSQDGTSGYNEQFF | TGCGCCAGCAGCCAAGACGGGACTAGCGGATACAATGAGCAGTTCTTC
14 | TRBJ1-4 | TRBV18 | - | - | CASSPGTTDEKLFF | TGTGCCAGCTCACCCGGGACAACAGATGAAAAACTGTTTTTT
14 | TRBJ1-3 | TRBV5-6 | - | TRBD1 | CASSETGVANTIYF | TGTGCCAGCAGCGAGACAGGGGTCGCCAACACCATATATTTT
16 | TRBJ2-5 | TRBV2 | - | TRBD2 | CASSMFGGGRQETQYF | TGTGCCAGCAGTATGTTCGGCGGGGGGCGCCAAGAGACCCAGTACTTC
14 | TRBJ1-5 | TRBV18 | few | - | CASSLQGRDQPQHF | TGTGCCAGCTCACTGCAGGGGAGGGATCAGCCCCAGCATTTT
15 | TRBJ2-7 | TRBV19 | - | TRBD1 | CASSTGGQGHYEQYF | TGTGCCAGTAGTACCGGGGGACAGGGTCACTACGAGCAGTACTTC
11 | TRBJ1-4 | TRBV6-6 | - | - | CASTETVHLFF | TGTGCCAGCACCGAGACAGTACACCTGTTTTTT
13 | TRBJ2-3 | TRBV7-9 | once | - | CASSSGVGDTQYF | TGTGCCAGCAGCTCGGGTGTTGGAGATACGCAGTATTTT
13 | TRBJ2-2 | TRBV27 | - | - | CASSFVSTGELFF | TGTGCCAGCAGTTTTGTTAGCACCGGGGAGCTGTTTTTT
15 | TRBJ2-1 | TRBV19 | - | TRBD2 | CASSITSGAYNEQFF | TGTGCCAGTAGTATAACTAGCGGGGCCTACAATGAGCAGTTCTTC
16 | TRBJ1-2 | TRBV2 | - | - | CASSHKLAGVSRGYTF | TGTGCCAGTTCTCATAAGCTGGCAGGGGTTTCCCGTGGCTACACCTTC
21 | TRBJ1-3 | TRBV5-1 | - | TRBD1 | CASSLVPVDRVLGGSGNTIYF | TGCGCCAGCAGCTTGGTCCCCGTAGACAGGGTTCTGGGGGGCTCTGGAAACACCATATATTTT
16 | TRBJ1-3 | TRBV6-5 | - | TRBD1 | CASSSGTGISGNTIYF | TGTGCCAGCAGTTCCGGGACAGGGATCTCTGGAAACACCATATATTTT
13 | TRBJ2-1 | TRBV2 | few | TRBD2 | CASAAGDYNEQFF | TGTGCCAGCGCAGCGGGGGACTACAATGAGCAGTTCTTC
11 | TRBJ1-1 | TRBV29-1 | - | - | CSVDGEAEAFF | TGCAGCGTTGACGGGGAAGCTGAAGCTTTCTTT
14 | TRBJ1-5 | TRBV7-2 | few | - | CASSSQGLSQPQHF | TGTGCCAGCAGCTCGCAGGGACTGAGTCAGCCCCAGCATTTT
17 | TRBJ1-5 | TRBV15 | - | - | CATSSFPPDSSNQPQHF | TGTGCCACCAGCTCATTTCCACCAGACAGTAGCAATCAGCCCCAGCATTTT
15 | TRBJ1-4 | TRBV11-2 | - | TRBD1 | CASSTQGALGEKLFF | TGTGCCAGCAGTACACAGGGGGCTCTAGGTGAAAAACTGTTTTTT
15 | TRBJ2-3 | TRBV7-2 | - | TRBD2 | CASSPRAGGTDTQYF | TGTGCCAGCAGCCCCCGAGCGGGGGGCACAGATACGCAGTATTTT
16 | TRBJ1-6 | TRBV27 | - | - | CASTSRGGSYNSPLHF | TGTGCCAGCACCTCAAGAGGGGGCTCCTATAATTCACCCCTCCACTTT
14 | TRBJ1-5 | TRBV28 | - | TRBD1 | CASSGTGGSQPQHF | TGTGCCAGCAGTGGCACAGGGGGCAGCCAGCCCCAGCATTTT